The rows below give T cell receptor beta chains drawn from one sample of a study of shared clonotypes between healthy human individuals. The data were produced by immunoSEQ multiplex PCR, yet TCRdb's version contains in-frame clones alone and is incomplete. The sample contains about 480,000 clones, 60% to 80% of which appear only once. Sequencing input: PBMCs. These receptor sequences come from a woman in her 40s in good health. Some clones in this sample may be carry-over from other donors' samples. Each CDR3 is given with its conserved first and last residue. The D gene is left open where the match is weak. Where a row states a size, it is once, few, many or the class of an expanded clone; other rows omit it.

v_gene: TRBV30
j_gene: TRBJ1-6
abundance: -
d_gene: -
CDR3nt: TGTGCCAGCAGGAGCTCCTATAATTCACCCCTCCACTTT
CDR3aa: CASRSSYNSPLHF

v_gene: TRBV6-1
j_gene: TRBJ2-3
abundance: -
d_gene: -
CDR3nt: TGTGCCAGCAAGCCTGGCGGGGCGTTAAATACGCAGTATTTT
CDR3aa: CASKPGGALNTQYF

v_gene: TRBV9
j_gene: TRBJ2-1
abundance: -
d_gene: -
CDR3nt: TGTGCCAGCAGCGTCAGCGGAATCTCCTACAATGAGCAGTTCTTC
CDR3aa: CASSVSGISYNEQFF

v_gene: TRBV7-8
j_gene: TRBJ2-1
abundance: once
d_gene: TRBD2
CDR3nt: TGTGCCAGCAGCCCGAGCGGGGCGGGAGGGCTCGACAATGAGCAGTTCTTC
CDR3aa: CASSPSGAGGLDNEQFF

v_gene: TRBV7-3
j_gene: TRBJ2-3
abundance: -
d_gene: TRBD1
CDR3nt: TGTGCCAGCAGCTTAAGAGGACAGGGGTTTAGCACAGATACGCAGTATTTT
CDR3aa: CASSLRGQGFSTDTQYF

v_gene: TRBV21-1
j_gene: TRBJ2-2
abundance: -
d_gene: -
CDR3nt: TGTGCCAGCAGAGCAGGTACCACCCGGGAGCTGTTTTTT
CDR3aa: CASRAGTTRELFF

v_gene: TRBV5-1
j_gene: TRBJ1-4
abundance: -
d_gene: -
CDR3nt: TGCGCCAGCAGCTTCGGACAGACATCTTCTAATGAAAAACTGTTTTTT
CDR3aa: CASSFGQTSSNEKLFF

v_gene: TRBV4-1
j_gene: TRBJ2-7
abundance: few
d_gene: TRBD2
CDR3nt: TGCGCCAGCAGCCCAGATTCGGGGGGATTCAGCTCCTACGAGCAGTACTTC
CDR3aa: CASSPDSGGFSSYEQYF

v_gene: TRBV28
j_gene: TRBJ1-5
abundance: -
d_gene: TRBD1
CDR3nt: TGTGCCAGCAGTTTAGTTGACAGGGGGTTAGCCCAGCATTTT
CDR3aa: CASSLVDRGLAQHF

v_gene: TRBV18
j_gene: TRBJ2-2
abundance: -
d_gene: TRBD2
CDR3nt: TGTGCCAGCTCACCGGGACTAGCGGGAGGCACCGGGGAGCTGTTTTTT
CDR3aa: CASSPGLAGGTGELFF

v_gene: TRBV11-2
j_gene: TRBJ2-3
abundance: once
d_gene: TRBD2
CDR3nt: TGTGCCAGCAGCTTAGATGAGGGAGGGAGCACAGATACGCAGTATTTT
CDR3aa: CASSLDEGGSTDTQYF

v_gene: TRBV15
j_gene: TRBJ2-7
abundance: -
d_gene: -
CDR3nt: TGTGCCACCAGCAGAAGAATGACAGATAATACGAGGCAGTACTTC
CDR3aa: CATSRRMTDNTRQYF

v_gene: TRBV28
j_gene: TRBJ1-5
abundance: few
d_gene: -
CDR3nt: TGTGCCAGCACTGTAAAGAGCAATCAGCCCCAGCATTTT
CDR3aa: CASTVKSNQPQHF

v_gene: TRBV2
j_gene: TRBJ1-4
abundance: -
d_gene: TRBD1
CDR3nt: TGTGCCAGCAGTTATACCGGGACAGCTAATGAAAAACTGTTTTTT
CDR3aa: CASSYTGTANEKLFF

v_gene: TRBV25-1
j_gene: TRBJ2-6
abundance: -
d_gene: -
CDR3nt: TGTGCCAGCAGTGCACAGAGCTCTGGGGCCAACGTCCTGACTTTC
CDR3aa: CASSAQSSGANVLTF

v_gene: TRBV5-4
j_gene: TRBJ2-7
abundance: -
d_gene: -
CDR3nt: TGTGCCAGCAGCTTAGGGCGGTCGTCCTACGAGCAGTACTTC
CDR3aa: CASSLGRSSYEQYF

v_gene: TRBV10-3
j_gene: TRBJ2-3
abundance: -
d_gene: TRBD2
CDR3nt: TGTGCCATCAGTGAGTCCCGACTAGCGGGAGGCACAGATACGCAGTATTTT
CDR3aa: CAISESRLAGGTDTQYF

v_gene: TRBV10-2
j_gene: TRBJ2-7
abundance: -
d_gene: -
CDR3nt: TGCGCCAGCAGTGAACAGAGCTACGAGCAGTACTTC
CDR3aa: CASSEQSYEQYF

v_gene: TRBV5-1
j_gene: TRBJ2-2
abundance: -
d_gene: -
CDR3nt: TGCGCCAGCTCTCGTACAGACACCGGGGAGCTGTTTTTT
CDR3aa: CASSRTDTGELFF

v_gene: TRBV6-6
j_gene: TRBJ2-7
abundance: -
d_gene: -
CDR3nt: TGTGCCAGCACCCCTCCTTCCGGGTCACTCTACGAGCAGTACTTC
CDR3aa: CASTPPSGSLYEQYF

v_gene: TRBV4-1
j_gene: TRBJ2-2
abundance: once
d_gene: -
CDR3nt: TGCGCCAGCAGCCCCCAGGAGGGGTCCGGGGAGCTGTTTTTT
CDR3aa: CASSPQEGSGELFF

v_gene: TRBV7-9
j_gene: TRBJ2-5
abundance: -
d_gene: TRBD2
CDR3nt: TGTGCCAGCAGCCCCGGGACTAGCGGGAGGGCCCATTTAGAGACCCAGTACTTC
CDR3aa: CASSPGTSGRAHLETQYF

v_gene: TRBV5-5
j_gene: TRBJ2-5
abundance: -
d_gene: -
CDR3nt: TGTGCCAGCAGCTTTTTCACCTCGGCGGGCGTCCAAGAGACCCAGTACTTC
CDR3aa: CASSFFTSAGVQETQYF